This T cell receptor (beta chain) originates from a study of blood T cell repertoires in COVID-19. Across the study: Collection of acute and convalescent COVID-19 samples took place in the United States, Italy and Spain. Sources were T cells, B-cell-depleted T cells, or PBMCs; the material itself was cDNA or gDNA.

Some clones are missing from TCRdb's copy, which holds only in-frame ones; the method was immunoSEQ multiplex PCR. The sample holds some 120,000 clones, around 90% seen once. Germline V gives CDR1 ENHRY, CDR2 SYGVKD. The junction had 7 bases not matched to a gene; V was cut back by 8 bases and J by 0 bases. This CDR3 region has 14 residues. Sequencing input: peripheral blood. This rearrangement joins TRBV10-3 to TRBJ2-7; 7 bases align to TRBD1. This receptor was identified in a human donor in a cohort sampled during active COVID-19. CDR3 DNA: TGTGCCATCCGAGAGGGGACAGCCTCCTACGAGCAGTACTTC. Translation gives CAIREGTASYEQYF.